The entry that follows covers one TCR beta chain sequence. Its antigen is as yet unknown. This sample was included in a study of shared clonotypes between healthy human individuals. Study-level findings and limits: Blood alone was sampled, and tissue repertoires likely differ.

The naive CD8 fraction comprised CD45RO-negative cells positively selected for CCR7 and excluded terminally differentiated effector memory CD45RA+ cells. Method: immunoSEQ multiplex PCR; TCRdb's copy keeps in-frame clones and lacks some. The sample records over 2 million clones, about 94% being singletons. The CDR3 consists of 15 residues. Germline V gives CDR1 SEHNR, CDR2 FQNEAQ (reference sequence). Deletions cut 4 bases from V and 2 bases from J, with 13 bases between. The TCR sequence derives from a young man in good health. Sequenced: naive CD8+ T cells sorted from blood. The chain joins TRBV7-9 to TRBJ2-3; TRBD1 or TRBD2 may be the D gene (5 bases each). CDR3 coding DNA: TGTGCCAGCAGCTCCGGGGACGCCAACACAGATACGCAGTATTTT. Amino acid sequence: CASSSGDANTDTQYF.